Below are 17 T cell receptor beta chains sequenced from a single sample in a study of neurological immune-mediated disorders. TCRdb ran MiXCR on the 5' RACE reads and lists one entry per CDR3 protein. The sample includes tens of thousands of distinct CDR3 sequences, 10% seen only once; the top ten take around 2%. Sequenced sample: PBMCs. The source is a middle-aged man in good health.

As to this clonotype: One base away lies a much larger clone, so this may be a sequencing read error. The V gene is TRBV28, the J gene TRBJ1-5; 8 bases fit TRBD1. The CDR3 is 17 amino acids. Germline loops: CDR1 MDHEN, CDR2 SYDVKM. The CDR3 bases are TGTGCCAGCAGTTTCACCGGGACAGGAGGAAGCAATCACCCCCAGCATTTT. Translating gives CASSFTGTGGSNHPQHF.

The table lists this clonotype with many counts. The CDR3 coding sequence is TGCAGTGCTAGTCCGGACAGGGGACATGGCTACACCTTC. Translation: CSASPDRGHGYTF. The gene calls are TRBV20-1 and TRBJ1-2, with 9 bases aligning to TRBD1. After removal of 3 bases from V and 6 bases from J, the junction contained 5 bases not matched to a gene. The V gene's germline CDR1 is DFQATT and CDR2 SNEGSKA (reference sequence). CDR3 length: 13 residues.

This clonotype was counted many times. CDR3 sequence reads: CASSSGTSGYNEQFF. Written as DNA, the CDR3 is TGTGCCAGCAGCTCCGGGACTAGCGGTTACAATGAGCAGTTCTTC. The chain uses TRBV11-2 and TRBJ2-1; 11 bases are a match to TRBD2. J was trimmed by 4 bases and V by 4 bases; bases with no gene match: 3. This CDR3 has 15 amino acids. Germline-derived CDR1 and CDR2 are SGHAT and FQNNGV. Full variable domain (remainder filled in from reference TRBV11-2 and TRBJ2-1): EAGVAQSPRYKIIEKRQSVAFWCNPISGHATLYWYQQILGQGPKLLIQFQNNGVVDDSQLPKDRFSAERLKGVDSTLKIQPAKLEDSAVYLCASSSGTSGYNEQFFGPGTRLTVL.

This clonotype was found a few times. The V and J genes are TRBV9 and TRBJ2-2; no firm D call. The CDR3 extends over 15 amino acids. Germline loops: CDR1 SGDLS, CDR2 YYNGEE. Trimming stripped 3 bases from V and 4 bases from J, with 13 bases between. CDR3: CASSAPGSGTGELFF. The CDR3 DNA reads as TGTGCCAGCAGCGCCCCCGGGTCGGGCACCGGGGAGCTGTTTTTT.

In regard to this clonotype: A read error may explain this, as a much larger clone is one base away. J is TRBJ2-5 and V is TRBV28, with 7 bases fitting TRBD1. CDR3 length equals 15 residues. Germline V lookup: CDR1 MDHEN, CDR2 SYDVKM. CDR3 sequence reads: CANSSQGEKQETQYF. The CDR3 DNA reads as TGTGCCAACAGTTCCCAGGGGGAAAAACAAGAGACCCAGTACTTC.

The table lists this clonotype with a few counts. V and J are TRBV11-2 and TRBJ2-2, with D perhaps being TRBD1 or TRBD2 (6 bases each). The CDR3 contains 16 residues. V lost 4 bases to trimming and J lost 5 bases, with 17 bases between them. Germline V lookup: CDR1 SGHAT, CDR2 FQNNGV. This chain's CDR3 is CASSSPLGGRTGELFF. CDR3 in DNA: TGTGCCAGCAGCTCCCCCCTCGGGGGCCGGACCGGGGAGCTGTTTTTT.

This clonotype was detected ten times or more. Relative to the germline gene, one junction end is altered; a read error may explain this. The V gene is TRBV28, the J gene TRBJ2-1; D tentatively reads TRBD1 or TRBD2 (5 bases each). The CDR3 loop spans 12 amino acids. Looked up from germline, CDR1 is MDHEN and CDR2 is SYDVKM. The CDR3 reads CASIGDPGPPRF. The CDR3 coding sequence is TGTGCCAGCATAGGGGATCCGGGACCACCCCGCTTC.

This clonotype was detected only a few times. The V and J genes are TRBV29-1 and TRBJ2-3, with unresolved D. Germline CDR1 is SQVTM and CDR2 is ANQGSEA. V lost 4 bases to trimming and J lost 2 bases, with 7 bases between them. The CDR3 is made up of 12 amino acids. The CDR3 DNA follows: TGCAGCGTTGTCGGCCTCACAGATACGCAGTATTTT. This gives the protein CSVVGLTDTQYF.

This clonotype was counted a few times. The chain couples TRBV29-1 to TRBJ2-5; TRBD1 aligns across 7 bases. This CDR3 has 15 amino acids. Germline values: CDR1 SQVTM, CDR2 ANQGSEA. V lost 0 bases, J lost 4 bases, and 8 bases stayed unmatched. The CDR3 is CSVEEQGVWSETQYF. CDR3 coding DNA: TGCAGCGTTGAAGAGCAGGGGGTTTGGTCAGAGACCCAGTACTTC.

In its sample, this clonotype was seen many times. V gene TRBV12-3 or TRBV12-4 combines with J gene TRBJ2-5; D unclear. This CDR3 is 14 amino acids long. Trimming removed 1 base at V and 3 bases at J, with 9 bases between. The CDR3, as DNA: TGTGCCAGCAGTTTAGGCTGGATGGAAGAGACCCAGTACTTC. Translation gives CASSLGWMEETQYF.

This clonotype came up many times. The V and J genes are TRBV7-9 and TRBJ2-7, with 7 bases fitting TRBD1. CDR1 is SEHNR and CDR2 is FQNEAQ in the germline V gene (reference sequence). Trimming cost V 4 bases and J 3 bases; bases outside gene matches: 15. This CDR3 has 17 residues. The CDR3 loop reads CASSSTFIMGQLYEQYF. The CDR3 nucleotides are TGTGCCAGCAGCTCAACTTTCATCATGGGACAGCTCTACGAGCAGTACTTC.

At least ten counts were recorded for this clonotype. The rearrangement links TRBV6-4 to TRBJ2-1, with 13 bases matching TRBD2. CDR1 is MRHNA and CDR2 is SNTAGT in the germline V gene. The CDR3 is 15 amino acids. The V segment lost 5 bases and the J segment 5 bases; nucleotides outside the gene matches: 3. CDR3 loop: CASSRTSGSDNEQFF. The CDR3 DNA reads as TGTGCCAGCAGTAGGACTAGCGGGAGTGACAATGAGCAGTTCTTC.

This clonotype was seen many times. The CDR3 nucleotides are TGTGCCAGCAGTACCGGGGCCGGTGAGCAGTTCTTC. Amino acids: CASSTGAGEQFF. The J gene is TRBJ2-1, the V gene TRBV6-6; D tentatively reads TRBD1 or TRBD2 (5 bases each). Trimming pared 5 bases from V and 9 bases from J, leaving 11 bases between. The CDR3 length is 12 residues. Germline CDR1 reads MNHNY; CDR2 reads SVGAGI (reference sequence).

This clonotype was seen many times. The chain uses TRBV2 and TRBJ2-5; 9 positions match TRBD2. This CDR3 has 14 residues. After removal of 3 bases from V and 1 base from J, the junction contained 0 bases not matched to a gene. CDR1 and CDR2 (germline): SNHLY, FYNNEI. CDR3 bases: TGTGCCAGCAGTGAGACTAGCGGCCAAGAGACCCAGTACTTC. Translated: CASSETSGQETQYF.

This clonotype was seen ten or more times. The chain is built from TRBV29-1 and TRBJ2-5, with 10 bases fitting TRBD1. In germline, CDR1 is SQVTM, CDR2 ANQGSEA. J lost 5 bases, V lost 7 bases, and 7 bases had no gene match. The CDR3 is 13 amino acids. The CDR3 bases are TGCAGCGGTGACAGGGGGCTTCAGGAGACCCAGTACTTC. This translates into CSGDRGLQETQYF.

This clonotype showed up many times. The chain combines TRBV5-1 with TRBJ2-3; D not certain. From germline, CDR1 is SGHRS and CDR2 YFSETQ. CDR3 length: 9 residues. V lost 6 bases and J lost 8, with 4 bases in between. In DNA form, the CDR3 reads TGCGCCAGCACTGGTACGCAGTATTTT. It is translated as CASTGTQYF. The variable domain in full, with the rest retrieved from reference TRBV5-1 and TRBJ2-3, is KAGVTQTPRYLIKTRGQQVTLSCSPISGHRSVSWYQQTPGQGLQFLFEYFSETQRNKGNFPGRFSGRQFSNSRSEMNVSTLELGDSALYLCASTGTQYFGPGTRLTVL.

This clonotype was seen repeatedly, ten times or more. The gene calls are TRBV20-1 and TRBJ2-5; 10 nucleotides match TRBD1. Germline CDR1 is DFQATT and CDR2 is SNEGSKA (reference sequence). With 6 bases clipped from V and 5 bases from J, the junction kept 3 bases outside the gene matches. CDR3 length: 12 residues. For the CDR3, the DNA is TGCAGTGCCCTGGACAGGGGGGAGACCCAGTACTTC. It translates to CSALDRGETQYF.